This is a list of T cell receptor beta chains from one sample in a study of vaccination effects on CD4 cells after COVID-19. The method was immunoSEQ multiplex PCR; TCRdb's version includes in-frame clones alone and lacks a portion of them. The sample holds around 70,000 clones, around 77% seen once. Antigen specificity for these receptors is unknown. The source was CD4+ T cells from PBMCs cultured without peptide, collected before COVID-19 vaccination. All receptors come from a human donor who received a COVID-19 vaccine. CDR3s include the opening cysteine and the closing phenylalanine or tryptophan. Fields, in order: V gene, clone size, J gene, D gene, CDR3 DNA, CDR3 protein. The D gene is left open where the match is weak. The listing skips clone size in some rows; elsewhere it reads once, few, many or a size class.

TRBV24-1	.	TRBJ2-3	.	TGTGCCACCAGTGATGGGGGGCTTAGCACAGATACGCAGTATTTT	CATSDGGLSTDTQYF
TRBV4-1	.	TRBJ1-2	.	TGCGCCAGCAGCCAAGGACAGCTAAACTATGGCTACACCTTC	CASSQGQLNYGYTF
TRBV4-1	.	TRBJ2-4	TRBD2	TGCGCCAGCAGCCAGCGCCCTCGGGGGGATGGGGACATTCAGTACTTC	CASSQRPRGDGDIQYF
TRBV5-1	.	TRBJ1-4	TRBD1	TGCGCCAGCAGCCGAACAGGGGGCAATGAAAAACTGTTTTTT	CASSRTGGNEKLFF
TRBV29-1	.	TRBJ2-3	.	TGCAGCGCCCGGGCAGGGAGAACGGGAGATACGCAGTATTTT	CSARAGRTGDTQYF
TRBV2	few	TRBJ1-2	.	TGTGCCAGCATGGCGGCTAGACACTCCTCCGGGGGCTACACCTTC	CASMAARHSSGGYTF
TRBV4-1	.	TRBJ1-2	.	TGCGCCAGCAGCCAGGAGGGTGGTACTATGGTGGGAGGCTACACCTTC	CASSQEGGTMVGGYTF
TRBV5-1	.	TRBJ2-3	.	TGCGCCCACAGGGCTTATACGCAGTATTTT	CAHRAYTQYF
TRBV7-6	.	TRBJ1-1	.	TGTGCCAGCAGCTTAGTACAGGGTGACACTGAAGCTTTCTTT	CASSLVQGDTEAFF
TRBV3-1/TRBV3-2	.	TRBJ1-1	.	TGTGCCAGCAGCCAAGGACCGGCCTCGAGTACTGAAGCTTTCTTT	CASSQGPASSTEAFF
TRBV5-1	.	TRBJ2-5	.	TGCGCCAGCAGCTTGGGGGGGGCTCAAGAGACCCAGTACTTC	CASSLGGAQETQYF
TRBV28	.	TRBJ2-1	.	TGTGCCAGCAGCTTAGGAGGGGAGAGAAACAATGAGCAGTTCTTC	CASSLGGERNNEQFF
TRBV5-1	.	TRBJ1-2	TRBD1	TGCGCCAGCGGGACAGAGGGCTATGGCTACACCTTC	CASGTEGYGYTF
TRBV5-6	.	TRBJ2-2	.	TGTGCCAGCAGCGGGGCCGGGGAGACCGGGGAGCTGTTTTTT	CASSGAGETGELFF
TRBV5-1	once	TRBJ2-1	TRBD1	TGCGCCAGCAGAAATATGGGGGGACAGGGACTCAAGGATACCTACAATGAGCAGTTCTTC	CASRNMGGQGLKDTYNEQFF
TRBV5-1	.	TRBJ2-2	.	TGCGCCAGCAGCACGCAGAACACCGGGGAGCTGTTTTTT	CASSTQNTGELFF
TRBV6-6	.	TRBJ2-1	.	TGTGCCAGCAGTTACTCGATGGGGTTCAGTGAGCAGTTCTTC	CASSYSMGFSEQFF
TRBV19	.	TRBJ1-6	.	TGTGCCAGTAGTGGGGACAACTATAATTCACCCCTCCACTTT	CASSGDNYNSPLHF
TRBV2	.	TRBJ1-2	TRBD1	TGTGCCAGCAGGAACAGGGGGCGCGGTTATGGCTACACCTTC	CASRNRGRGYGYTF
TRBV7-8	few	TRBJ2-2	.	TGTGCCAGCAGCTTAGGCAGGGGAGACACCGGGGAGCTGTTTTTT	CASSLGRGDTGELFF
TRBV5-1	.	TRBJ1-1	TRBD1	TGCGCCAGCAGCCTGACAGGGGGCCAGGCCACTGAAGCTTTCTTT	CASSLTGGQATEAFF
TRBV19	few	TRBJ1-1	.	TGTGCCAGTAGTATAGGGACATCGAACACTGAAGCTTTCTTT	CASSIGTSNTEAFF
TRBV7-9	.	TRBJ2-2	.	TGTGCCAGCAGCTCCCAGACTAGTTCCTCCGGGGAGCTGTTTTTT	CASSSQTSSSGELFF
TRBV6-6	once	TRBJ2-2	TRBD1	TGTGCCAGCAGGGACAGGGGAAACACCGGGGAGCTGTTTTTT	CASRDRGNTGELFF
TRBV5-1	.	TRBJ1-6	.	TGCGCCAGCAGCCTTCGACAGGAGAATTCACCCCTCCACTTT	CASSLRQENSPLHF